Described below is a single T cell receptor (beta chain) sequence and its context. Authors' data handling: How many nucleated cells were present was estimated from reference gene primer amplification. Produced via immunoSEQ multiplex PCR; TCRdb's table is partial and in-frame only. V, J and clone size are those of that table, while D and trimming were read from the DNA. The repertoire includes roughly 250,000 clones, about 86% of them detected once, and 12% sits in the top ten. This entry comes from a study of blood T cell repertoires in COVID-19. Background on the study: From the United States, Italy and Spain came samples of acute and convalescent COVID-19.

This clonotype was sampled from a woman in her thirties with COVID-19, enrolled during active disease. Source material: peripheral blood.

DNA of the CDR3: TGTGCCAGTAGTATAAGTCCAGGGTTAATTGGCGAGCAGTACTTC. Protein product: CASSISPGLIGEQYF. The V gene is TRBV19, the J gene TRBJ2-7; maybe TRBD1 (5 bases). The CDR3 length is 15 residues. V lost 2 bases and J 6 bases, leaving 17 bases between the germline ends. CDR1 is LNHDA and CDR2 is SQIVND in the germline V gene (reference sequence). Full variable domain (rest looked up from reference TRBV19 and TRBJ2-7): DGGITQSPKYLFRKEGQNVTLSCEQNLNHDAMYWYRQDPGQGLRLIYYSQIVNDFQKGDIAEGYSVSREKKESFPLTVTSAQKNPTAFYLCASSISPGLIGEQYFGPGTRLTVT.